The T cell receptor (beta chain) described here comes from a study of shared clonotypes between healthy human individuals. CDR1 is MNHNS, CDR2 SASEGT, per germline. This CDR3 region has 13 residues. Trimming took 4 bases from V and 10 from J, leaving 14 bases between them. Libraries were prepared by immunoSEQ multiplex PCR; TCRdb keeps only in-frame clonotypes and omits some of them. The sample lists some 1 million clones; 75% were seen once. The genes are TRBV6-1 and TRBJ2-1; D may be TRBD1 or TRBD2 (5 bases each). The TCR was taken from a man younger than 30 in good health. Material for sequencing was memory CD4+ T cells sorted from blood. Subset: CD45RA-negative fraction. The CDR3 sequence: CASSVRHEGEQFF. In nucleotides, the CDR3 is TGTGCCAGCAGTGTGCGCCACGAGGGGGAGCAGTTCTTC.